These T cell receptor beta chains were read from a single sample in a study of identifying expanded T cells in peripheral blood. Here immunoSEQ multiplex PCR was the method, and the copy in TCRdb shows in-frame clones only, minus some. Here the sample spans under 70,000 clones, about 89% being singletons. What was sequenced was blood. The receptors were gathered from a person aged 18 to 70 in good health. Each CDR3 is given with its conserved first and last residue. Fields, in order: J gene, clone size, D gene, V gene, CDR3 protein, CDR3 DNA. D genes are given only for firm matches. Where a row states a size, it is once, few, many or the class of an expanded clone; other rows omit it.

TRBJ2-4 | NA | TRBD1 | TRBV23-1 | CASSQPCTGGLNIQYF | TGCGCCAGCAGTCAACCCTGTACAGGGGGCTTAAACATTCAGTACTTC
TRBJ2-7 | NA | NA | TRBV19 | CASSSAGRGSYEQYF | TGTGCCAGTAGTAGCGCGGGACGCGGCTCCTACGAGCAGTACTTC
TRBJ1-5 | once | TRBD1 | TRBV5-1 | CASSFGTGDQPQHF | TGCGCCAGCAGCTTCGGGACAGGCGATCAGCCCCAGCATTTT
TRBJ2-7 | NA | TRBD1 | TRBV27 | CASYETGGYEQYF | TGTGCCAGCTATGAGACAGGGGGGTACGAGCAGTACTTC
TRBJ2-1 | NA | TRBD1 | TRBV29-1 | CSAGTGDYNEQFF | TGCAGCGCCGGGACAGGGGATTACAATGAGCAGTTCTTC
TRBJ2-6 | NA | NA | TRBV4-3 | CASSQSYGSGANVLTF | TGCGCCAGCAGCCAATCGTACGGCTCTGGGGCCAACGTCCTGACTTTC
TRBJ2-3 | once | TRBD2 | TRBV7-2 | CASSRRTSGTSTDTQYF | TGTGCCAGCAGCCGACGGACTAGCGGGACTAGCACAGATACGCAGTATTTT
TRBJ1-1 | NA | NA | TRBV28 | CASRAGRRSEAFF | TGTGCCAGCCGAGCAGGGAGGAGGTCTGAAGCTTTCTTT
TRBJ2-3 | NA | TRBD2 | TRBV5-4 | CASRLGLAGVGGRTDTQYF | TGTGCCAGCAGGCTGGGACTAGCGGGAGTTGGCGGGCGCACAGATACGCAGTATTTT
TRBJ2-7 | NA | NA | TRBV30 | CAWSVGAAFFSF | TGTGCCTGGAGTGTAGGCGCCGCTTTCTTTTCTTTC
TRBJ2-2 | NA | NA | TRBV14 | CASSPRAAISGELFF | TGTGCCAGCAGCCCACGCGCGGCAATCAGCGGGGAGCTGTTTTTT
TRBJ1-2 | NA | NA | TRBV7-9 | CASSFETNYGYTF | TGTGCCAGCAGCTTCGAGACTAACTATGGCTACACCTTC
TRBJ1-3 | NA | NA | TRBV6-6 | CASTAMGLGGNTIYF | TGTGCCAGCACCGCCATGGGGTTGGGTGGAAACACCATATATTTT
TRBJ1-4 | NA | TRBD1 | TRBV28 | CASSKTTGTEKLFF | TGTGCCAGCAGCAAGACGACAGGGACTGAAAAACTGTTTTTT
TRBJ2-5 | NA | NA | TRBV30 | CAWSGRETQYF | TGTGCCTGGAGCGGGAGAGAGACCCAGTACTTC
TRBJ2-7 | NA | NA | TRBV6-1 | CASSEATGGSYEQYF | TGTGCCAGCAGTGAAGCAACAGGTGGGTCCTACGAGCAGTACTTC
TRBJ1-3 | NA | TRBD1 | TRBV7-9 | CASSLARQGFSGNTIYF | TGTGCCAGCAGCTTAGCTAGACAGGGGTTCTCTGGAAACACCATATATTTT
TRBJ1-2 | NA | NA | TRBV7-2 | CASSLDPSNYGYTF | TGTGCCAGCAGCTTAGATCCATCTAACTATGGCTACACCTTC
TRBJ2-4 | NA | NA | TRBV21-1 | CASSKGLGGLAKNIQYF | TGTGCCAGCAGCAAAGGTTTGGGGGGTCTAGCCAAAAACATTCAGTACTTC
TRBJ2-7 | NA | TRBD2 | TRBV5-5 | CASSLVGRSYEQYF | TGTGCCAGCAGCTTGGTCGGGAGGTCCTACGAGCAGTACTTC
TRBJ2-7 | once | TRBD2 | TRBV28 | CASSNPRLAGVHLPYEQYF | TGTGCCAGCAGTAACCCGAGGCTAGCGGGAGTCCACCTCCCCTACGAGCAGTACTTC
TRBJ2-1 | NA | NA | TRBV5-3 | CARSLARAPSPYNEQFF | TGTGCCAGAAGCTTGGCTCGGGCCCCTAGTCCCTACAATGAGCAGTTCTTC
TRBJ1-5 | NA | NA | TRBV10-2 | CASRAGIRDQPQHF | TGCGCCAGCAGGGCCGGGATACGAGATCAGCCCCAGCATTTT
TRBJ2-7 | NA | NA | TRBV19 | CASSLSGYEQYF | TGTGCCAGTAGCCTTTCGGGATACGAGCAGTACTTC
TRBJ2-5 | NA | NA | TRBV19 | CASSTGLAYQETQYF | TGTGCCAGTAGTACGGGACTCGCGTACCAAGAGACCCAGTACTTC
TRBJ2-3 | NA | TRBD2 | TRBV4-2 | CASSQDRAGGAGSQYF | TGTGCCAGCAGCCAAGATAGAGCCGGGGGGGCGGGGTCGCAGTATTTT
TRBJ2-5 | few | NA | TRBV6-6 | CASSYGRRARAETQYF | TGTGCCAGCAGTTACGGGAGAAGAGCGCGGGCGGAGACCCAGTACTTC
TRBJ2-1 | once | NA | TRBV7-9 | CASSPPFGAADEQFF | TGTGCCAGCAGCCCCCCTTTTGGGGCCGCGGATGAGCAGTTCTTC
TRBJ1-1 | NA | NA | TRBV9 | CASSVAGAMNTEAFF | TGTGCCAGCAGCGTAGCGGGGGCAATGAACACTGAAGCTTTCTTT
TRBJ1-6 | NA | NA | TRBV4-2 | CASSLPTGLHSPLHF | TGTGCCAGCAGCCTACCCACAGGGTTACATTCACCCCTCCACTTT
TRBJ2-2 | NA | TRBD1 | TRBV11-3 | CASSLFGQASTGELFF | TGTGCCAGCAGCTTATTTGGACAGGCGTCCACCGGGGAGCTGTTTTTT
TRBJ2-7 | NA | NA | TRBV18 | CASSLRQVFEQYF | TGTGCCAGCTCACTCCGACAGGTCTTCGAGCAGTACTTC
TRBJ2-3 | NA | NA | TRBV5-1 | CASSPEGLEQYTDTQYF | TGCGCCAGCAGCCCGGAGGGGCTAGAACAATACACAGATACGCAGTATTTT
TRBJ2-1 | NA | NA | TRBV19 | CASREAGPRNEQFF | TGTGCCAGTAGAGAGGCAGGCCCCAGGAATGAGCAGTTCTTC
TRBJ1-1 | NA | NA | TRBV4-3 | CASSQDSDSEAFF | TGCGCCAGCAGCCAAGATAGCGACAGCGAAGCTTTCTTT
TRBJ2-3 | few | TRBD2 | TRBV14 | CASSPLAGAVTDTQYF | TGTGCCAGCAGCCCTCTAGCGGGAGCAGTAACAGATACGCAGTATTTT
TRBJ2-7 | NA | NA | TRBV27 | CASSYRDGSYEQYF | TGTGCCAGCAGTTACCGGGACGGCTCCTACGAGCAGTACTTC
TRBJ1-3 | NA | NA | TRBV9 | CASSVIAAPGNTIYF | TGTGCCAGCAGCGTGATTGCGGCACCTGGAAACACCATATATTTT
TRBJ2-4 | NA | NA | TRBV28 | CASSQPTDLAKNIQYF | TGTGCCAGCAGCCAACCGACAGACTTAGCCAAAAACATTCAGTACTTC
TRBJ1-2 | NA | NA | TRBV7-9 | CASSTPSGPMNYGYTF | TGTGCCAGCAGCACACCCTCGGGACCGATGAACTATGGCTACACCTTC
TRBJ2-3 | NA | TRBD2 | TRBV9 | CASSIQTSATDTQYF | TGTGCCAGCAGCATACAGACTAGCGCAACAGATACGCAGTATTTT
TRBJ2-5 | NA | TRBD2 | TRBV2 | CASIGRIPSRGVQETQYF | TGTGCCAGCATCGGACGGATCCCCTCGCGGGGGGTACAAGAGACCCAGTACTTC
TRBJ2-3 | NA | TRBD1 | TRBV12-5 | CASARGQGAPSTDTQYF | TGTGCTAGTGCCAGGGGACAGGGGGCACCTAGCACAGATACGCAGTATTTT
TRBJ2-3 | once | NA | TRBV7-8 | CASSSLGSASTDTQYF | TGTGCCAGCAGCTCCCTGGGTAGCGCGAGCACAGATACGCAGTATTTT
TRBJ2-7 | NA | TRBD1 | TRBV7-2 | CASSLAPTGGKNEQYF | TGTGCCAGCAGCTTAGCCCCGACAGGGGGCAAGAACGAGCAGTACTTC
TRBJ1-1 | NA | NA | TRBV27 | CASSFKGRWTEAFF | TGTGCCAGCAGTTTTAAGGGTCGATGGACTGAAGCTTTCTTT
TRBJ2-3 | NA | NA | TRBV5-5 | CASSRGTALGTDTQYF | TGTGCCAGCAGCAGGGGGACCGCTCTTGGCACAGATACGCAGTATTTT
TRBJ2-5 | once | NA | TRBV11-1 | CASSLERQETQYF | TGTGCCAGCAGCTTAGAACGTCAAGAGACCCAGTACTTC
TRBJ1-1 | once | NA | TRBV7-9 | CASSPIMNTEAFF | TGTGCCAGCAGCCCGATCATGAACACTGAAGCTTTCTTT
TRBJ2-3 | NA | NA | TRBV6-6 | CASSLATGRTDTQYF | TGTGCCAGCAGCCTAGCCACAGGGCGCACAGATACGCAGTATTTT
TRBJ2-3 | NA | NA | TRBV7-9 | CASSEGRRGGTDTQYF | TGTGCCAGCAGCGAGGGACGTAGGGGGGGAACAGATACGCAGTATTTT
TRBJ2-2 | NA | NA | TRBV6-1 | CASSEKSGEYGELFF | TGTGCCAGCAGTGAAAAGTCAGGCGAGTACGGGGAGCTGTTTTTT
TRBJ2-5 | NA | NA | TRBV7-9 | CAIGDLIRETQYF | TGTGCCATAGGGGACCTAATTCGGGAGACCCAGTACTTC
TRBJ2-3 | NA | NA | TRBV6-1 | CASSELPSTDTQYF | TGTGCCAGCAGTGAACTCCCTAGCACAGATACGCAGTATTTT
TRBJ2-5 | NA | NA | TRBV2 | CASSAGRGIQETQYF | TGTGCCAGCAGTGCGGGTCGGGGGATACAAGAGACCCAGTACTTC
TRBJ1-4 | NA | TRBD1 | TRBV5-6 | CASSPRGRLSEKLFF | TGTGCCAGCAGCCCCAGGGGGCGCCTCAGTGAAAAACTGTTTTTT
TRBJ1-3 | NA | NA | TRBV9 | CASSVGGLSGNTIYF | TGTGCCAGCAGCGTAGGGGGTCTCTCTGGAAACACCATATATTTT
TRBJ2-2 | NA | NA | TRBV7-9 | CASSFLANTGELFF | TGTGCCAGCAGCTTTCTTGCGAACACCGGGGAGCTGTTTTTT
TRBJ1-5 | NA | NA | TRBV27 | CASSPRSSNQPQHF | TGTGCCAGCAGCCCTAGGAGTAGCAATCAGCCCCAGCATTTT